This TCR beta chain comes out of a study of response to subunit inactivated influenza vaccine. This clonotype came up a few times. The antigen is unknown. TCRdb independently ran MiXCR on the RT-PCR reads; one entry per CDR3 protein. The sample consists of about 780,000 distinct CDR3 sequences, approximately 17% of them appearing once. Overall study results and limits: T cells newly recruited by each seasonal influenza vaccination are few, the authors suggested.

Germline V lookup: CDR1 MNHNS, CDR2 SASEGT. The junction had 8 bases not matched to a gene; V was cut back by 7 bases and J by 2 bases. The CDR3 length is 15 residues. The chain uses TRBV6-1 and TRBJ1-5; 7 bases line up with TRBD1. Sequenced material: PBMCs from blood, taken about 5 days after vaccination. The sequence derives from a man aged 45-65 years who received an inactivated influenza vaccine. CDR3 in DNA: TGTGCCAGCACCCAAAGACAGGGAGGCAATCAGCCCCAGCATTTT. As protein: CASTQRQGGNQPQHF.